This paragraph covers one T cell receptor (beta chain) sequence. V was shortened by 3 bases and J by 7 bases, with 9 bases between the two germline ends. Germline V gene lookup returns CDR1 MDHEN and CDR2 SYDVKM. This CDR3 comprises 12 residues. These data are taken from a study of neoadjuvant anti-PD-1 for oral cavity cancer. The data were produced by immunoSEQ multiplex PCR, yet TCRdb's version contains in-frame clones alone and is incomplete. The table includes 30,000 to 40,000 clones, approximately 87% detected once. This chain links TRBV28 with TRBJ1-2; D gene uncertain. Sample: PBMCs, taken before nivolumab (anti-PD-1) treatment. This clonotype was sampled from a person between 40 and 80 years old with oral cavity squamous cell carcinoma. The CDR3 here is CASSFRGFGYTF. The DNA for the CDR3 is TGTGCCAGCAGTTTCAGAGGGTTTGGCTACACCTTC.